This T cell receptor (beta chain) was obtained from a study of glioma-infiltrating T cells. Study observations and caveats: Tissue and blood shared very few CDR3 sequences.

The CDR3 has 15 residues. Germline loops: CDR1 DFQATT, CDR2 SNEGSKA (reference sequence). After removal of 2 bases from V and 4 bases from J, the junction contained 9 bases not matched to a gene. The iRepertoire nested amplicon-rescue multiplex PCR amplified TCR alpha and beta CDR3s from RNA. Each CDR3 protein gets one entry after TCRdb re-called the multiplex PCR reads with MiXCR. The sample lists some 99,000 distinct CDR3 sequences, approximately 26% occurring once. This clonotype was seen ten or more times. The antigen remains undetermined. This chain connects TRBV20-1 to TRBJ2-7; 9 positions match TRBD1. Sample: glioma tissue, nonneoplastic brain tissue, or PBMCs (not recorded which). This clonotype was sampled from a human donor with low-grade glioma or glioblastoma, undergoing nonglioma brain surgery, or in good health (not recorded which). The CDR3 bases are TGCAGTGCTAGACTCACCCGGGACAGGGATTACGAGCAGTACTTC. This translates into CSARLTRDRDYEQYF.